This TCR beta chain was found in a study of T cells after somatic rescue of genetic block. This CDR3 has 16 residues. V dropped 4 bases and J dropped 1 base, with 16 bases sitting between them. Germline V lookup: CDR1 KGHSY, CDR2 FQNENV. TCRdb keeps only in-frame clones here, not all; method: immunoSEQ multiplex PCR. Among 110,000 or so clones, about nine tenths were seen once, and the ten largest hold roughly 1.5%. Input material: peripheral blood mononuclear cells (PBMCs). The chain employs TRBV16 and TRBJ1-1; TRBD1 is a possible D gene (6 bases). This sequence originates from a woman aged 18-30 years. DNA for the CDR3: TGTGCCAGCAGCCCCACCAGGGGCGCTGGGAACACTGAAGCTTTCTTT. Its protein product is CASSPTRGAGNTEAFF. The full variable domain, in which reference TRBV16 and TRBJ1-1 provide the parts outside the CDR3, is GEEVAQTPKHLVRGEGQKAKLYCAPIKGHSYVFWYQQVLKNEFKFLISFQNENVFDETGMPKERFSAKCLPNSPCSLEIQATKLEDSAVYFCASSPTRGAGNTEAFFGQGTRLTVV.